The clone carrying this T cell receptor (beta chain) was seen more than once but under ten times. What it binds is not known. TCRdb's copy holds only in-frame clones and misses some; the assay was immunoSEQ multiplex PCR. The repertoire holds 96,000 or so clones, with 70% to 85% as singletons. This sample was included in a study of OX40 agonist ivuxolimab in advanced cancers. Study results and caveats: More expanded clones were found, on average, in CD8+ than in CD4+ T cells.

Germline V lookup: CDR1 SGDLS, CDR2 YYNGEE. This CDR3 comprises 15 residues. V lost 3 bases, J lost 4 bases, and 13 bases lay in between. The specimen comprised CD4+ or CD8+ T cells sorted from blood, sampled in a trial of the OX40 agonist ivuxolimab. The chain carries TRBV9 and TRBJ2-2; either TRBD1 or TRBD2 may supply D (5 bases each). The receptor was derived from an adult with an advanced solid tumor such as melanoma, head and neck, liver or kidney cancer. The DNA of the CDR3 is TGTGCCAGCAGCGCTAGGGACGCGTCCACCGGGGAGCTGTTTTTT. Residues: CASSARDASTGELFF.